The next 11 T cell receptor beta chains were all read from a single sample in a study of shared clonotypes between healthy human individuals. The assay was immunoSEQ multiplex PCR, and TCRdb's table has in-frame clones only and misses some. This sample has over 2 million clones; roughly 96% occur once, and the top ten carry approximately 0.13%. Sequencing input: naive CD4+ T cells sorted from blood. Subset of the sample: CD45RA+ positively selected. The receptors come from a young man in good health.

V usage is TRBV15 and J usage is TRBJ1-2; possible D gene TRBD1, 6 bases. V dropped 0 bases and J dropped 6 bases, with 11 bases sitting between them. Germline values: CDR1 LNHNV, CDR2 YYDKDF (reference sequence). The CDR3 sequence is 14 residues long. The CDR3 bases are TGTGCCACCAGCAGAGACAGGGACATCGATGGCTACACCTTC. This translates into CATSRDRDIDGYTF.

This clone was counted many times. The same CDR3 arises from other DNA sequences in this sample as well. The chain recombines TRBV4-1 with TRBJ2-1; 8 bases match TRBD1. This CDR3 is built from 15 residues. Germline V gene sequence: CDR1 MGHRA, CDR2 YSYEKL. Trimming at V came to 1 base and at J to 5 bases, leaving 4 bases not matched to a gene. The CDR3 sequence is CASSQADRDHNEQFF. DNA for the CDR3: TGCGCCAGCAGCCAAGCGGACAGGGATCACAATGAGCAGTTCTTC.

The chain has TRBV30 and TRBJ1-2; D remains ambiguous. This CDR3 spans 13 amino acids. In germline, CDR1 is GTSNPN, CDR2 SVGIG (reference sequence). Trimming took 0 bases from V and 8 from J, leaving 13 bases between them. The CDR3 sequence: CAWSVLIARGYTF. The DNA of the CDR3 is TGTGCCTGGAGTGTCCTTATAGCTCGGGGCTACACCTTC.

J is TRBJ1-1 and V is TRBV5-4; D uncertain. CDR1 and CDR2 (germline): SGHNT, YYREEE (reference sequence). Trimming stripped 1 base from V and 0 bases from J, with 10 bases between. The CDR3 length is 15 residues. CDR3 sequence: CASSLSLPVNTEAFF. DNA for the CDR3: TGTGCCAGCAGCTTGTCTTTGCCAGTGAACACTGAAGCTTTCTTT.

A single count supports this clone. The rearrangement joins TRBV10-1 to TRBJ2-2; D not certain. From germline, CDR1 is WNHNN and CDR2 SYGVQD (reference sequence). Trimming shortened V by 3 bases and J by 7 bases, and 9 bases separated the two germline ends. The CDR3 spans 13 residues. The CDR3 loop is CASSDKLGGELFF. The DNA of the CDR3 is TGCGCCAGCAGTGATAAGTTGGGCGGGGAGCTGTTTTTT.

The rearrangement links TRBV6-1 to TRBJ1-5; D unclear. The CDR3 consists of 15 residues. Trimming cost V 2 bases and J 0 bases, with 8 bases left between them. Per germline, CDR1 MNHNS and CDR2 SASEGT. CDR3 in amino acids: CASSERWDSNQPQHF. The CDR3 region has the DNA TGTGCCAGCAGTGAACGCTGGGATAGCAATCAGCCCCAGCATTTT.

Concerning this clone itself: The same CDR3 also results from other DNA sequences found in this sample. CDR3 DNA: TGTGCCTGGAGCCTAGGGGTTGCAAACACCGGGGAGCTGTTTTTT. This gives the protein CAWSLGVANTGELFF. The chain carries TRBV30 and TRBJ2-2, with D maybe TRBD1 (5 bases). V lost 3 bases, J lost 2 bases, and 13 bases lay in between. This CDR3 is built from 15 residues. Germline assignment: CDR1 GTSNPN and CDR2 SVGIG (reference sequence). The full variable domain, with the rest looked up from reference TRBV30 and TRBJ2-2, is SQTIHQWPATLVQPVGSPLSLECTVEGTSNPNLYWYRQAAGRGLQLLFYSVGIGQISSEVPQNLSASRPQDRQFILSSKKLLLSDSGFYLCAWSLGVANTGELFFGEGSRLTVL.

This clone is a singleton in its sample. The chain employs TRBV7-2 and TRBJ1-1, with a tentative D call TRBD1 (5 bases). This CDR3 region has 15 residues. Per the germline V gene, CDR1 is SGHTA and CDR2 is FQGNSA. Trimming took off 1 base at V and 0 bases at J, with 9 bases between the two ends. The CDR3 DNA follows: TGTGCCAGCAGCTTAGGGGGCAGCCTGAACACTGAAGCTTTCTTT. This translates into CASSLGGSLNTEAFF.

This chain uses TRBV14 with TRBJ2-1, with D unclear. Trimming shortened V by 2 bases and J by 12 bases, and 8 bases separated the two germline ends. CDR3 length: 11 amino acids. Germline lookup yields CDR1 SGHDN and CDR2 FVKESK. DNA for the CDR3: TGTGCCAGCAGCCAATCTCTGAGGCAGTTCTTC. This translates into CASSQSLRQFF.

The CDR3 spells CAIRPGSPYEQYF. DNA for the CDR3: TGTGCCATCAGACCCGGGAGCCCCTACGAGCAGTACTTC. The V call is TRBV10-3, the J call TRBJ2-7, with D tentatively TRBD2 (6 bases). V shed 6 bases and J shed 2 bases, with 11 bases lying between them. The V gene's germline CDR1 is ENHRY and CDR2 SYGVKD. The CDR3 is 13 residues long.

The rearrangement links TRBV4-1 to TRBJ2-5; weak D call: TRBD2 (5 bases). V was pared by 4 bases and J by 4 bases, with 22 bases between. Germline values: CDR1 MGHRA, CDR2 YSYEKL. The CDR3 is 17 amino acids. This CDR3 reads CASSPAPGGRVGETQYF. The CDR3 nucleotides read TGCGCCAGCAGCCCCGCGCCAGGAGGCCGAGTGGGAGAGACCCAGTACTTC.